What follows are 10 T cell receptor beta chains derived from one specimen sequenced in a study of blood T cell repertoires in COVID-19 (dated by TCRdb to about 2020). Library construction relied on the immunoSEQ multiplex PCR assay. TCRdb's version of the immuneACCESS table is confined to in-frame rearrangements and falls short of the full clone set. An unresolved V gene accounts for under half of the shortfall where checked; the remainder is of unknown origin. The sample includes about 240,000 clones, with roughly 86% observed a single time. The top ten hold 6% to 9% of the sample. The source material was peripheral blood. The receptor set was obtained from a woman in her seventies with active or convalescent COVID-19.

The chain uses TRBV27 and TRBJ1-4, with 9 bases fitting TRBD1. CDR1 and CDR2 from the germline V gene are MNHEY and SMNVEV (reference sequence). J lost 10 bases, V lost 7 bases, and 19 bases had no gene match. The CDR3 is 17 amino acids. CDR3: CASTRGGDRAAGGKLFF. The CDR3 coding sequence is TGTGCCAGCACGCGGGGTGGGGACAGGGCTGCTGGCGGAAAACTGTTTTTT.

V and J are TRBV5-4 and TRBJ2-3; possibly TRBD2 for D (6 bases). V shed 0 bases and J shed 6 bases, with 11 bases lying between them. The germline V gene encodes CDR1 SGHNT and CDR2 YYREEE (reference sequence). This CDR3 comprises 14 residues. The CDR3 nucleotides read TGTGCCAGCAGCTTGGAGGCAGGGAGGGATACGCAGTATTTT. Amino acid sequence: CASSLEAGRDTQYF. Using reference TRBV5-4 and TRBJ2-3 for the parts outside the CDR3, the full variable domain is ETGVTQSPTHLIKTRGQQVTLRCSSQSGHNTVSWYQQALGQGPQFIFQYYREEENGRGNFPPRFSGLQFPNYSSELNVNALELDDSALYLCASSLEAGRDTQYFGPGTRLTVL.

This sequence joins TRBV7-8 and TRBJ1-2; D possibly corresponds to TRBD1 (5 bases). Germline V lookup: CDR1 SGHVS, CDR2 FQNEAQ. V lost 5 bases, J lost 3 bases, and 13 bases lay in between. The CDR3 has 14 amino acids. The CDR3 DNA sequence: TGTGCCAGCAGCCACGATGGGGGGGACTATGGCTACACCTTC. Encoded protein: CASSHDGGDYGYTF. Full variable domain (remainder filled in from reference TRBV7-8 and TRBJ1-2): GAGVSQSPRYKVAKRGQDVALRCDPISGHVSLFWYQQALGQGPEFLTYFQNEAQLDKSGLPSDRFFAERPEGSVSTLKIQRTQQEDSAVYLCASSHDGGDYGYTFGSGTRLTVV.

The chain carries TRBV9 and TRBJ1-3, with a possible D match to TRBD1 (5 bases). The CDR3 runs 13 residues. CDR1 and CDR2 (germline): SGDLS, YYNGEE. V dropped 0 bases and J dropped 4 bases, with 5 bases sitting between them. The CDR3 loop is CASSVGQGNTIYF. DNA of the CDR3: TGTGCCAGCAGCGTAGGACAGGGAAACACCATATATTTT.

Only one count was recorded for this clone. The rearrangement links TRBV9 to TRBJ2-7; TRBD1 matches 10 bases. Germline CDR1 SGDLS, CDR2 YYNGEE. The CDR3 runs to 15 residues. V lost 2 bases and J lost 3; bases outside the gene matches: 5. CDR3 DNA: TGTGCCAGCAGCGTCAGCCGGGACAGGGGCTACGAGCAGTACTTC. Translating it yields CASSVSRDRGYEQYF.

This clone has just a few counts. V usage is TRBV29-1 and J usage is TRBJ1-2; no definite D call. CDR1 and CDR2 (germline): SQVTM, ANQGSEA. The CDR3 is made up of 14 amino acids. V dropped 3 bases and J dropped 0 bases, with 11 bases sitting between them. Written as DNA, the CDR3 is TGCAGCGTTGATAAGTCACTGACTAACTATGGCTACACCTTC. Protein sequence: CSVDKSLTNYGYTF.

V usage is TRBV9 and J usage is TRBJ2-7; the D gene is possibly TRBD1 (6 bases). Per germline, CDR1 SGDLS and CDR2 YYNGEE. The CDR3 is 15 amino acids. V was clipped by 0 bases and J by 3 bases, with 13 bases between them. CDR3 coding DNA: TGTGCCAGCAGCGTAGATTCAGGGGCCCACTACGAGCAGTACTTC. It translates to CASSVDSGAHYEQYF.

The chain is built from TRBV3-1 (or the pseudogene TRBV3-2) and TRBJ2-1, with a possible D match to TRBD2 (6 bases). Between the trimmed V and J ends, which lost 4 bases and 5 bases, there was a span of 15 bases. This CDR3 has 15 amino acids. Germline V CDR1 and CDR2: LGHDT, YNNKEL (reference sequence). The CDR3 sequence is CASSLGHGGNNEQFF. The DNA for the CDR3 is TGTGCCAGCAGCCTAGGCCATGGGGGGAACAATGAGCAGTTCTTC.

The gene calls are TRBV18 and TRBJ2-3; 9 nucleotides align to TRBD2. From germline, CDR1 is KGHSH and CDR2 LQKENI. The CDR3 consists of 16 residues. The J segment lost 1 base and the V segment lost 1 base, leaving 3 bases of the junction unmatched. The CDR3 bases are TGTGCCAGCTCACCACTTTCTAGCGGGGGCACAGATACGCAGTATTTT. Its translation is CASSPLSSGGTDTQYF. The entire variable domain, with the rest obtained from reference TRBV18 and TRBJ2-3, is as follows: NAGVMQNPRHLVRRRGQEARLRCSPMKGHSHVYWYRQLPEEGLKFMVYLQKENIIDESGMPKERFSAEFPKEGPSILRIQQVVRGDSAAYFCASSPLSSGGTDTQYFGPGTRLTVL.

The chain links TRBV19 to TRBJ2-1; 10 bases fit TRBD2. The trim removed 7 bases at V and 7 bases at J, leaving 1 base unmatched. Germline CDR1 is LNHDA and CDR2 is SQIVND (reference sequence). This CDR3 is built from 12 residues. The CDR3 reads CASISGGNEQFF. CDR3 nucleotides: TGTGCCAGTATTAGCGGGGGGAATGAGCAGTTCTTC. The variable domain in full, with the rest retrieved from reference TRBV19 and TRBJ2-1, is DGGITQSPKYLFRKEGQNVTLSCEQNLNHDAMYWYRQDPGQGLRLIYYSQIVNDFQKGDIAEGYSVSREKKESFPLTVTSAQKNPTAFYLCASISGGNEQFFGPGTRLTVL.